These 10 T cell receptor beta chains came from one sample sequenced in a study of blood T cells in healthy people across ages. With a J-beta primer mix and a sample-barcoded 5' primer, a second PCR ran about 7 to 12 cycles. A single record per CDR3 protein comes from TCRdb applying MiXCR to the 5' RACE reads. Here the sample spans 1.5 million to 2 million distinct CDR3 sequences, about two fifths being singletons. Sequenced input: blood. The receptor set was obtained from a human donor in good health.

This chain joins TRBV10-3 and TRBJ2-1, with no clear D. Trimming pared 10 bases from V and 5 bases from J, leaving 21 bases between. This CDR3 has 15 residues. Germline loops: CDR1 ENHRY, CDR2 SYGVKD. Here the CDR3 reads CATADAGITHNEQFF. CDR3 coding DNA: TGTGCCACCGCCGACGCAGGTATTACCCACAATGAGCAGTTCTTC.

The chain uses TRBV4-3 and TRBJ1-2; unclear D gene. There are 15 residues in the CDR3. Germline CDR1 LGHNA, CDR2 YSLEER. Trimming pared 4 bases from V and 4 bases from J, leaving 16 bases between. CDR3 bases: TGCGCCAGCAGCCTATGGTCCGGAGGTACCTATGGCTACACCTTC. It is translated as CASSLWSGGTYGYTF.

In this sample, this clonotype turned up a few times. A junction end diverges from the germline sequence, so it may reflect a read error. This chain connects TRBV12-3 or TRBV12-4 to TRBJ2-1; 10 bases fit TRBD2. The CDR3 is 15 residues long. This chain's CDR3 is CASSRAGGKYSEQFF. The CDR3 nucleotides read TGTGCCAGCAGTCGAGCGGGGGGGAAATACAGTGAGCAGTTCTTC.

This chain joins TRBV5-1 and TRBJ1-2; possibly TRBD1 for D (5 bases). The CDR3 spans 15 residues. The germline V and J ends were trimmed by 0 bases and 4 bases, with 13 bases remaining between them. Per the germline V gene, CDR1 is SGHRS and CDR2 is YFSETQ. The CDR3 reads CASSLAEQAIYGYTF. The CDR3 coding sequence is TGCGCCAGCAGCTTGGCCGAACAGGCCATCTATGGCTACACCTTC. Full variable domain (missing parts from reference TRBV5-1 and TRBJ1-2): KAGVTQTPRYLIKTRGQQVTLSCSPISGHRSVSWYQQTPGQGLQFLFEYFSETQRNKGNFPGRFSGRQFSNSRSEMNVSTLELGDSALYLCASSLAEQAIYGYTFGSGTRLTVV.

The chain uses TRBV4-3 and TRBJ2-4, with D maybe TRBD1 (5 bases). The J call could be wrong; TRBJ2-5 is a better fit for the DNA end. CDR1 is LGHNA and CDR2 is YSLEER in the germline V gene. This CDR3 region has 13 residues. The CDR3, as DNA: TGCGCCAGCAGCCAAACACATCAGGGGACCCAGTACTTC. Protein product: CASSQTHQGTQYF.

This clonotype is a singleton in its sample. V and J are TRBV6-6 and TRBJ1-2; D is unclear. The CDR3 length is 16 residues. Germline V gene data show CDR1 as MNHNY and CDR2 as SVGAGI (reference sequence). Trimming took 3 bases from V and 4 from J, leaving 18 bases between them. The CDR3 DNA is TGTGCCAGCAGTTATACACGGCAACCCGAGGGCTATGGCTACACCTTC. This gives the protein CASSYTRQPEGYGYTF.

This clonotype has more than one count but fewer than ten. The chain joins TRBV7-2 to TRBJ2-5, with 8 bases identical to TRBD1. V dropped 3 bases and J dropped 5; count of bases not matched to a gene: 8. The CDR3 contains 15 residues. Germline V gene sequence: CDR1 SGHTA, CDR2 FQGNSA. CDR3 sequence reads: CASSLTGAFPETQYF. Here the CDR3 DNA reads TGTGCCAGCAGCTTGACAGGGGCTTTTCCGGAGACCCAGTACTTC.

This clonotype appeared many times. The genes are TRBV4-2 and TRBJ2-1, with 7 bases identical to TRBD1. The CDR3 covers 16 residues. The V gene's germline CDR1 is LGHNA and CDR2 YNFKEQ. V was clipped by 6 bases and J by 4 bases; unmatched bases: 12. The CDR3 here is CASRRTHQQGYNEQFF. As DNA, the CDR3 is TGTGCCAGCAGACGAACTCACCAACAGGGGTACAATGAGCAGTTCTTC.

The V and J genes are TRBV6-5 and TRBJ1-1; the D is unclear. CDR1 and CDR2 from the germline V gene are MNHEY and SVGAGI. The CDR3 contains 14 residues. V lost 7 bases and J 1 base, leaving 13 bases between the germline ends. CDR3 coding DNA: TGTGCCAGCAAAAAGGCACCCAAGAACACTGAAGCTTTCTTT. The encoded protein is CASKKAPKNTEAFF.

The chain recombines TRBV12-3 or TRBV12-4 with TRBJ2-5, with D possibly being TRBD2 (6 bases). The V end lost 0 bases, the J end lost 2 bases, and 13 bases lay between the germline ends. The CDR3 is 16 residues long. CDR3 amino acids: CASSLAGPGGQETQYF. The CDR3 DNA follows: TGTGCCAGCAGTTTAGCGGGGCCTGGGGGGCAAGAGACCCAGTACTTC.